Listed here are 32 T cell receptor beta chains from one sample, sequenced in a study of cytomegalovirus exposure and HLA in healthy donors. The PCR contained 60 Vbeta and 13 Jbeta primers. TCRdb's copy holds only in-frame clones and misses some; the assay was immunoSEQ multiplex PCR. Altogether about 160,000 clones are present, less than 90% being singletons, with the ten largest covering under 2.5%. The sequencing input was PBMCs. The receptor set was obtained from a woman aged 18-29 years in good health and CMV-seronegative.

The count of this clone is one. The chain couples TRBV5-1 to TRBJ2-7; 10 nucleotides agree with TRBD2. The J call is uncertain, as TRBJ2-1 better fits the DNA end. The CDR3 totals 14 residues. In germline, CDR1 is SGHRS, CDR2 YFSETQ. This CDR3 is CASSFLAGEYEQFF. Written as DNA, the CDR3 is TGCGCCAGCAGCTTTCTAGCGGGAGAGTATGAGCAGTTCTTC.

The chain combines TRBV30 with TRBJ2-7; D unclear. Germline V gene data show CDR1 as GTSNPN and CDR2 as SVGIG (reference sequence). Between the trimmed V and J ends, which lost 1 base and 3 bases, there was a span of 4 bases. The CDR3 covers 11 residues. The CDR3 reads CAWSDSYEQYF. DNA of the CDR3: TGTGCCTGGAGTGACAGCTACGAGCAGTACTTC. The whole variable domain, filled in from reference TRBV30 and TRBJ2-7, reads SQTIHQWPATLVQPVGSPLSLECTVEGTSNPNLYWYRQAAGRGLQLLFYSVGIGQISSEVPQNLSASRPQDRQFILSSKKLLLSDSGFYLCAWSDSYEQYFGPGTRLTVT.

This clone was counted a few times. The rearrangement links TRBV6-6 to TRBJ1-1; 7 positions match TRBD1. From germline, CDR1 is MNHNY and CDR2 SVGAGI (reference sequence). The length of the CDR3 is 15 residues. With V trimmed by 5 bases and J by 1 base, 7 bases remained unmatched. The CDR3 region is CASSPATGKNTEAFF. The CDR3 DNA follows: TGTGCCAGCAGTCCGGCGACAGGGAAGAACACTGAAGCTTTCTTT.

The J gene is TRBJ2-7, the V gene TRBV4-2; 7 bases agree with TRBD2. The germline V gene encodes CDR1 LGHNA and CDR2 YNFKEQ. The V segment lost 3 bases and the J segment 3 bases; nucleotides outside the gene matches: 8. This CDR3 is 15 amino acids long. In nucleotides, the CDR3 is TGTGCCAGCAGCCAGGGGAGCGGGGCCTACTACGAGCAGTACTTC. Amino acid sequence: CASSQGSGAYYEQYF.

V and J are TRBV4-1 and TRBJ1-6; 11 bases fit TRBD1. Germline CDR1 MGHRA, CDR2 YSYEKL. Trimming took 4 bases from V and 7 from J; bases not matched to a gene: 3. This CDR3 has 15 amino acids. CDR3 DNA sequence: TGCGCCAGCAGCCCCGGGACAGGGGGAAATTCACCCCTCCACTTT. The encoded protein is CASSPGTGGNSPLHF.

This chain joins TRBV7-9 and TRBJ2-7; D gene ambiguous. CDR3 length equals 12 residues. The germline V gene encodes CDR1 SEHNR and CDR2 FQNEAQ (reference sequence). V was cut by 5 bases and J by 4 bases, with 9 bases left in between. The CDR3 protein is CASSPPNYEQYF. The CDR3 DNA sequence: TGTGCCAGCAGCCCCCCTAATTACGAGCAGTACTTC.

J is TRBJ1-5 and V is TRBV7-9; the D gene is possibly TRBD1 (5 bases). CDR3 length equals 16 residues. The V gene lost 4 bases and the J gene lost 1 base, with 14 bases spanning the gap. Germline V gene sequence: CDR1 SEHNR, CDR2 FQNEAQ (reference sequence). The CDR3 DNA is TGTGCCAGCAGCTCGTGGGCAGGGCCGAGCAATCAGCCCCAGCATTTT. It yields the protein CASSSWAGPSNQPQHF. The full variable domain, with the rest looked up from reference TRBV7-9 and TRBJ1-5, is DTGVSQNPRHKITKRGQNVTFRCDPISEHNRLYWYRQTLGQGPEFLTYFQNEAQLEKSRLLSDRFSAERPKGSFSTLEIQRTEQGDSAMYLCASSSWAGPSNQPQHFGDGTRLSIL.

The chain is built from TRBV10-3 and TRBJ2-7; 8 nucleotides line up with TRBD2. This CDR3 region has 14 residues. V gave up 0 bases and J gave up 5 bases; unmatched junction bases: 3. Per the germline V gene, CDR1 is ENHRY and CDR2 is SYGVKD. The CDR3 loop reads CAISESETSDEQYF. The CDR3 DNA is TGTGCCATCAGTGAGTCTGAGACTAGCGACGAGCAGTACTTC.

As to this clone: Other DNA sequences in the same sample also yield this CDR3. The chain is built from TRBV4-1 and TRBJ2-7; D unclear. Germline loops: CDR1 MGHRA, CDR2 YSYEKL. Trimming took off 0 bases at V and 0 bases at J, with 15 bases between the two ends. CDR3 length: 17 amino acids. The CDR3 is CASSQDRGHLSSYEQYF. Written as DNA, the CDR3 is TGCGCCAGCAGCCAAGATCGCGGCCACCTGAGCTCCTACGAGCAGTACTTC.

This clone was picked up a small number of times. The V and J genes are TRBV6-1 and TRBJ2-7, with TRBD1 matching 9 bases. The CDR3 consists of 15 residues. In germline, CDR1 is MNHNS, CDR2 SASEGT. With V trimmed by 4 bases and J by 4 bases, 8 bases remained unmatched. The CDR3 spells CASSAGQGFGYEQYF. DNA for the CDR3: TGTGCCAGCAGTGCGGGACAGGGTTTTGGGTACGAGCAGTACTTC.

This clone was picked up a small number of times. This rearrangement joins TRBV10-1 to TRBJ2-7; 8 bases map to TRBD2. The CDR3 consists of 16 residues. Germline V gene data show CDR1 as WNHNN and CDR2 as SYGVQD (reference sequence). The junction had 9 bases not matched to a gene; V was cut back by 3 bases and J by 2 bases. CDR3: CASSDREGGSPYEQYF. DNA of the CDR3: TGCGCCAGCAGTGATCGGGAGGGCGGGAGCCCCTACGAGCAGTACTTC.

This clone came up once. V and J are TRBV9 and TRBJ1-4; D is possibly TRBD1 (6 bases). Germline CDR1 reads SGDLS; CDR2 reads YYNGEE. This CDR3 region has 19 residues. V gave up 0 bases and J gave up 0 bases, with 18 bases separating them. The CDR3 reads CASSVGPPGDPTTNEKLFF. The CDR3 nucleotides read TGTGCCAGCAGCGTAGGCCCCCCAGGGGACCCAACAACTAATGAAAAACTGTTTTTT.

The chain carries TRBV28 and TRBJ2-6; TRBD2 might be the D (6 bases). V lost 5 bases and J 1 base, leaving 15 bases between the germline ends. This CDR3 region has 17 residues. Looked up from germline, CDR1 is MDHEN and CDR2 is SYDVKM. CDR3 sequence: CASSHRDWGSGANVLTF. CDR3 in DNA: TGTGCCAGCAGTCACCGGGACTGGGGATCTGGGGCCAACGTCCTGACTTTC.

The chain joins TRBV5-1 to TRBJ2-6; the match to TRBD2 covers 8 bases. With V trimmed by 4 bases and J by 4 bases, 13 bases remained unmatched. CDR1 and CDR2 from the germline V gene are SGHRS and YFSETQ. This CDR3 is built from 18 residues. The CDR3 loop reads CASSRSPGGQGGANVLTF. CDR3 bases: TGCGCCAGCAGCCGCTCGCCGGGAGGGCAGGGGGGGGCCAACGTCCTGACTTTC.

The gene calls are TRBV7-3 and TRBJ2-1, with TRBD2 matching over 7 bases. This CDR3 is 15 amino acids long. J gave up 3 bases and V 4 bases, and 6 bases lay outside the gene matches. Germline CDR1 is SGHTA and CDR2 is FQGTGA. The CDR3 protein is CASSSRLAGYNEQFF. In DNA form, the CDR3 reads TGTGCCAGCAGCTCCCGACTAGCCGGCTACAATGAGCAGTTCTTC.

This sequence joins TRBV5-1 and TRBJ1-1; weak D call: TRBD1 (5 bases). Trimming left V 4 bases short and J 3 bases short, with 13 bases between. Germline V gives CDR1 SGHRS, CDR2 YFSETQ. This CDR3 region has 14 residues. CDR3 DNA sequence: TGCGCCAGCAGCCTGCTCCAGGGATACACTGAAGCTTTCTTT. It is translated as CASSLLQGYTEAFF.

The chain joins TRBV11-2 to TRBJ2-2; 7 bases fit TRBD2. V trimming: 6 bases; J trimming: 7 bases; junction bases outside the gene matches: 11. The CDR3 is made up of 15 amino acids. The germline gives CDR1 SGHAT, CDR2 FQNNGV. The chain's CDR3 is CASSSPGREGGELFF. The CDR3 DNA reads TGTGCCAGCAGTTCCCCGGGGAGGGAAGGCGGGGAGCTGTTTTTT.

The chain is built from TRBV5-1 and TRBJ2-1; 7 bases fit TRBD1. Unmatched junction bases numbered 4, after V lost 7 bases and J lost 0 bases. Germline CDR1 reads SGHRS; CDR2 reads YFSETQ. The CDR3 is 14 residues long. The CDR3 coding sequence is TGCGCCAGCCATAGGGACAGCTCCTACAATGAGCAGTTCTTC. This translates into CASHRDSSYNEQFF.

The rearrangement links TRBV30 to TRBJ2-1; D not resolved. CDR3 length: 14 amino acids. Germline CDR1 GTSNPN, CDR2 SVGIG (reference sequence). Trimming took 2 bases from V and 1 from J, leaving 9 bases between them. In DNA, the CDR3 is TGTGCCTGGAGTCCTGGAGCATCCTACAATGAGCAGTTCTTC. The encoded protein is CAWSPGASYNEQFF.

The V call is TRBV28, the J call TRBJ1-2, with 8 bases aligning to TRBD1. The germline CDR1 and CDR2 sequences are MDHEN and SYDVKM. The CDR3 sequence is 13 residues long. Losses at the gene ends were 6 bases for V and 8 bases for J; bases not matched to a gene: 8. The DNA of the CDR3 is TGTGCCAGCAGACGACAGGGGTTTGGGGGCTACACCTTC. Protein product: CASRRQGFGGYTF.

Here the CDR3 DNA reads TGTGCCTGGAGTGTGGGGGGACGGCCCCAGCATTTT. Translation gives CAWSVGGRPQHF. This chain joins TRBV30 and TRBJ1-5; perhaps TRBD1 as D (5 bases). This CDR3 is 12 amino acids long. The germline V and J ends were trimmed by 0 bases and 9 bases, with 9 bases remaining between them. Per the germline V gene, CDR1 is GTSNPN and CDR2 is SVGIG (reference sequence).

The rearrangement links TRBV5-4 to TRBJ2-1; 10 bases line up with TRBD2. With 3 bases clipped from V and 9 bases from J, the junction kept 12 bases outside the gene matches. The CDR3 sequence is 16 residues long. The germline CDR1 and CDR2 sequences are SGHNT and YYREEE (reference sequence). CDR3 bases: TGTGCCAGCAGCTCCTTGAGCGGGGGGGGATATGGTGAGCAGTTCTTC. Its protein is CASSSLSGGGYGEQFF.

The V call is TRBV5-1, the J call TRBJ2-7; the match to TRBD1 covers 7 bases. The V segment lost 3 bases and the J segment 4 bases; nucleotides outside the gene matches: 13. CDR3 size: 16 residues. Germline CDR1 is SGHRS and CDR2 is YFSETQ. The chain's CDR3 is CASSSAPTGNAYEQYF. The CDR3, as DNA: TGCGCCAGCAGCTCCGCCCCGACAGGGAACGCATACGAGCAGTACTTC.

This clone was seen only a few times. The chain combines TRBV27 with TRBJ2-7, with 10 bases matching TRBD1. Germline V gene lookup returns CDR1 MNHEY and CDR2 SMNVEV (reference sequence). The junction had 7 bases not matched to a gene; V was cut back by 3 bases and J by 8 bases. The CDR3 is 14 amino acids. The CDR3 DNA reads TGTGCCAGCAGTTTCCCCGGACAGGGGGGGCAGCAGTACTTC. It encodes CASSFPGQGGQQYF.

The V gene is TRBV29-1, the J gene TRBJ2-3; a possible D gene is TRBD2 (5 bases). This CDR3 contains 13 residues. CDR1 is SQVTM and CDR2 is ANQGSEA in the germline V gene. Trimming shortened V by 1 base and J by 6 bases, and 11 bases separated the two germline ends. Here the CDR3 reads CSVEVGSADTQYF. The CDR3 DNA is TGCAGCGTTGAAGTTGGTAGCGCGGATACGCAGTATTTT.

This clone appeared a few times. V is TRBV5-1 and J is TRBJ1-1; tentatively, D is TRBD1 (5 bases). V was clipped by 4 bases and J by 0 bases, with 16 bases between them. The CDR3 consists of 16 residues. Germline lookup yields CDR1 SGHRS and CDR2 YFSETQ. The CDR3 here is CASSPAQGEMNTEAFF. The CDR3 DNA reads as TGCGCCAGCAGCCCGGCCCAGGGTGAGATGAACACTGAAGCTTTCTTT.

This clone showed up just a few times. This chain links TRBV5-1 with TRBJ2-6; possibly TRBD2 for D (5 bases). CDR1 is SGHRS and CDR2 is YFSETQ in the germline V gene. V was shortened by 7 bases and J by 2 bases, with 22 bases between the two germline ends. The CDR3 sequence is 18 residues long. The chain's CDR3 is CASSRGRSPFAGANVLTF. In DNA, the CDR3 is TGCGCCAGCTCTCGGGGAAGGAGCCCTTTCGCTGGGGCCAACGTCCTGACTTTC.

V usage is TRBV28 and J usage is TRBJ1-2, with 7 bases lining up with TRBD1. The V gene's germline CDR1 is MDHEN and CDR2 SYDVKM. Trimming cost V 5 bases and J 6 bases; bases outside gene matches: 6. The CDR3 spans 13 residues. Written as DNA, the CDR3 is TGTGCCAGCAGTATGACAGGGAGGCATGGCTACACCTTC. Encoded protein: CASSMTGRHGYTF.

V and J are TRBV28 and TRBJ1-1; D gene uncertain. Trimming took 8 bases from V and 2 from J, leaving 18 bases between them. The CDR3 length is 15 residues. Germline values: CDR1 MDHEN, CDR2 SYDVKM. The DNA of the CDR3 is TGTGCCAGCTCGGCGGGGTGGTTGGGAAACACTGAAGCTTTCTTT. This encodes CASSAGWLGNTEAFF.

The chain couples TRBV30 to TRBJ1-6; the match to TRBD1 covers 8 bases. The V gene end was trimmed by 0 bases and the J gene end by 8 bases; junction bases not matched to a gene: 3. The CDR3 contains 14 residues. In germline, CDR1 is GTSNPN, CDR2 SVGIG (reference sequence). The CDR3 region has the DNA TGTGCCTGGAGTGTAACAGGGGGAGATTCACCCCTCCACTTT. Protein sequence: CAWSVTGGDSPLHF.

The gene calls are TRBV2 and TRBJ2-4, with 7 bases lining up with TRBD1. Germline V CDR1 and CDR2: SNHLY, FYNNEI. CDR3 length equals 14 residues. Unmatched junction bases numbered 11, after V lost 6 bases and J lost 9 bases. CDR3: CASSDRDLEPIQYF. DNA for the CDR3: TGTGCCAGCAGCGACAGGGATCTCGAACCCATTCAGTACTTC.

The chain recombines TRBV11-1 with TRBJ2-1, with 13 nucleotides matching TRBD2. Trimming cost V 5 bases and J 8 bases; bases outside gene matches: 9. The CDR3 runs to 16 residues. CDR1 SGHAT and CDR2 FQDESV come from the germline V gene (reference sequence). In nucleotides, the CDR3 is TGTGCCAGCAGCCTCGGGACTAGCGGGGAGGTCGATGAGCAGTTCTTC. Protein sequence: CASSLGTSGEVDEQFF.